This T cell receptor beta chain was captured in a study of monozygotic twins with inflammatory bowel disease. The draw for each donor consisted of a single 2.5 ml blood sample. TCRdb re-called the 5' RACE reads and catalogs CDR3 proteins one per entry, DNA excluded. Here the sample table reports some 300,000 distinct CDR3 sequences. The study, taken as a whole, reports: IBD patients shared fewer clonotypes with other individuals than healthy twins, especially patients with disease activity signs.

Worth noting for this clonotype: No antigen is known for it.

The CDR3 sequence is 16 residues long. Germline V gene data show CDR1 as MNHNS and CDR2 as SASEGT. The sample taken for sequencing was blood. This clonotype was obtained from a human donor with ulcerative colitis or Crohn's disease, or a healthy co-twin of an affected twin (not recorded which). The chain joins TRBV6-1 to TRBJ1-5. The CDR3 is CASSAEKGFGNQPQHF.